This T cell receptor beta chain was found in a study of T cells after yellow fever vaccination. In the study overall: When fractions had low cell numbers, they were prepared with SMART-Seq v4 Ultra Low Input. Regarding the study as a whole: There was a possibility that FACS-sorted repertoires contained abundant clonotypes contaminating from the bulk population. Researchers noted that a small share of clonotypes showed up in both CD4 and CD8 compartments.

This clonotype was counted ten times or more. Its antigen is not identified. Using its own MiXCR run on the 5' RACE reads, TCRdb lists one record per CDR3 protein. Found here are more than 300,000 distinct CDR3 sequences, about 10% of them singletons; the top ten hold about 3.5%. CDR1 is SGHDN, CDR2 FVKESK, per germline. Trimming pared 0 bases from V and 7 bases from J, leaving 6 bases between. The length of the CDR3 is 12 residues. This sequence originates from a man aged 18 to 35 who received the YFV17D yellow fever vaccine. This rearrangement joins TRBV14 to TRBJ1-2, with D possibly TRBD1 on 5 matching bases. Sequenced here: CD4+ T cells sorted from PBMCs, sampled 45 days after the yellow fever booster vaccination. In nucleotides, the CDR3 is TGTGCCAGCAGCCAAGACAGGGCTGGCTACACCTTC. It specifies CASSQDRAGYTF.